This TCR beta chain was identified in a study of neurological immune-mediated disorders. Trimming left V 0 bases short and J 1 base short, with 12 bases between. The CDR3 totals 16 residues. Germline V gives CDR1 SGHRS, CDR2 YFSETQ. This clonotype was counted a few times. A single run covered 15-18 subjects with over 190 million TCR-beta sequences. TCRdb independently ran MiXCR on the 5' RACE reads; one entry per CDR3 protein. The table includes roughly 60,000 distinct CDR3 sequences, around 4.8% detected once. The receptor was isolated from a woman aged 45-59 years with multiple sclerosis. The chain joins TRBV5-1 to TRBJ2-3; D possibly corresponds to TRBD2 (6 bases). Sequenced input: PBMCs. CDR3 region: CASSLASGPGTDTQYF. The DNA of the CDR3 is TGCGCCAGCAGCTTGGCCAGCGGGCCGGGCACAGATACGCAGTATTTT.